These 15 T cell receptor beta chains share one sample of origin, sequenced in a study of OX40 agonist ivuxolimab in advanced cancers. The table came from immunoSEQ multiplex PCR; TCRdb's copy has only in-frame clones and leaves some out. The repertoire holds tens of thousands of clones, with around 90% as singletons. Source: CD4+ or CD8+ T cells sorted from blood, taken in a trial of the OX40 agonist ivuxolimab. Receptors were obtained from an adult with an advanced solid tumor such as melanoma, head and neck, liver or kidney cancer.

V usage is TRBV19 and J usage is TRBJ2-4; D perhaps matches TRBD2 (6 bases). V was clipped by 6 bases and J by 1 base, with 13 bases between them. This CDR3 comprises 15 residues. Germline-derived CDR1 and CDR2 are LNHDA and SQIVND (reference sequence). The chain's CDR3 is CASSDGGPAKNIQYF. In nucleotides, the CDR3 is TGTGCCAGTAGCGACGGAGGGCCCGCCAAAAACATTCAGTACTTC.

This clone is a singleton in its sample. The V call is TRBV19, the J call TRBJ2-4; 12 bases match TRBD2. CDR1 and CDR2 from the germline V gene are LNHDA and SQIVND (reference sequence). Germline trimming cut 3 bases from V and 2 bases from J; bases unmatched to any gene: 5. This CDR3 is 17 amino acids long. The CDR3 loop reads CASSIPLAGGSKNIQYF. CDR3 nucleotides: TGTGCCAGTAGTATCCCACTAGCGGGGGGTTCCAAAAACATTCAGTACTTC.

The V call is TRBV7-2, the J call TRBJ2-5, with TRBD2 matching 8 bases. Germline V gives CDR1 SGHTA, CDR2 FQGNSA. This CDR3 has 15 amino acids. V lost 3 bases to trimming and J lost 4 bases; unmatched junction nucleotides: 7. The CDR3 bases are TGTGCCAGCAGCTTTTCCGGGACTAGGATAGAGACCCAGTACTTC. The encoded protein is CASSFSGTRIETQYF.

J is TRBJ1-1 and V is TRBV5-4; possible D gene TRBD1, 6 bases. This CDR3 is 14 amino acids long. V was trimmed by 1 base and J by 8 bases, leaving 15 bases between them. Germline CDR1 SGHNT, CDR2 YYREEE (reference sequence). In DNA, the CDR3 is TGTGCCAGCAGCTTGCAGGGGCCCCAAGGGGAAGCTTTCTTT. Protein product: CASSLQGPQGEAFF.

This chain connects TRBV19 to TRBJ2-3, with TRBD2 matching over 7 bases. Trimming took 1 base from V and 0 from J; bases not matched to a gene: 4. This CDR3 has 16 residues. Germline assignment: CDR1 LNHDA and CDR2 SQIVND (reference sequence). CDR3: CASSIAGGASTDTQYF. CDR3 sequence (DNA): TGTGCCAGTAGTATAGCGGGGGGTGCTAGCACAGATACGCAGTATTTT.

The V gene is TRBV5-8, the J gene TRBJ1-5, with D unclear. The CDR3 sequence is 17 residues long. V shed 0 bases and J shed 0 bases, with 13 bases lying between them. Per the germline V gene, CDR1 is SGHTS and CDR2 is YDEGEE. CDR3 in amino acids: CASSLEEAYNSNQPQHF. In DNA form, the CDR3 reads TGTGCCAGCAGCTTGGAGGAAGCTTATAATAGCAATCAGCCCCAGCATTTT.

The chain recombines TRBV4-2 with TRBJ1-1, with D uncertain. Trimming took 3 bases from V and 0 from J, leaving 14 bases between them. The CDR3 consists of 16 residues. Germline lookup yields CDR1 LGHNA and CDR2 YNFKEQ. Here the CDR3 reads CASSQGEGTMNTEAFF. The CDR3 bases are TGTGCCAGCAGCCAGGGAGAGGGAACGATGAACACTGAAGCTTTCTTT.

With respect to this clone: Other DNA sequences in the sample encode the same CDR3. The chain carries TRBV7-3 and TRBJ1-6; D gene uncertain. Trimming took 2 bases from V and 0 from J, leaving 2 bases between them. The CDR3 loop spans 14 amino acids. CDR1 is SGHTA, CDR2 FQGTGA, per germline. The CDR3 sequence: CASSLSSYNSPLHF. CDR3 sequence (DNA): TGTGCCAGCAGCTTATCCTCCTATAATTCACCCCTCCACTTT.

V is TRBV5-1 and J is TRBJ1-3; 7 nucleotides line up with TRBD1. Germline CDR1 reads SGHRS; CDR2 reads YFSETQ. This CDR3 has 17 residues. V shed 4 bases, J shed 3 bases, and the junction held 13 bases outside the gene matches. The CDR3 loop reads CASSREGQQGYGNTIYF. CDR3 DNA sequence: TGCGCCAGCAGCCGCGAAGGTCAACAGGGGTATGGAAACACCATATATTTT.

The chain combines TRBV15 with TRBJ2-7; D unclear. CDR1 is LNHNV and CDR2 is YYDKDF in the germline V gene (reference sequence). Trimming took off 0 bases at V and 1 base at J, with 10 bases between the two ends. The length of the CDR3 is 15 residues. CDR3 DNA: TGTGCCACCAGCAGAGAAGGGCCCCTATCCTACGAGCAGTACTTC. It yields the protein CATSREGPLSYEQYF.

The chain is built from TRBV2 and TRBJ1-5; 7 bases are shared with TRBD1. CDR3 length: 14 residues. J gave up 3 bases and V 6 bases, and 5 bases lay outside the gene matches. In germline, CDR1 is SNHLY, CDR2 FYNNEI. The CDR3 DNA reads as TGTGCCAGCAGCGACAGGGATTACAATCAGCCCCAGCATTTT. This translates into CASSDRDYNQPQHF.

This chain links TRBV5-4 with TRBJ2-1; D ambiguous. Germline CDR1 reads SGHNT; CDR2 reads YYREEE (reference sequence). This CDR3 comprises 13 residues. V shed 0 bases and J shed 10 bases, with 11 bases lying between them. In nucleotides, the CDR3 is TGTGCCAGCAGCTTGGTCGACGGGCAGGAGCAGTTCTTC. Residues: CASSLVDGQEQFF.

V gene TRBV6-5 combines with J gene TRBJ2-1; D is unclear. V was clipped by 5 bases and J by 2 bases, with 13 bases between them. The CDR3 runs 15 residues. Germline values: CDR1 MNHEY, CDR2 SVGAGI. As DNA, the CDR3 is TGTGCCAGCAGTCCTAATGGACGCCCCTACAATGAGCAGTTCTTC. The encoded protein is CASSPNGRPYNEQFF.

The chain is built from TRBV5-4 and TRBJ2-7; 9 nucleotides agree with TRBD1. Per germline, CDR1 SGHNT and CDR2 YYREEE (reference sequence). CDR3 size: 15 residues. V gave up 0 bases and J gave up 7 bases; unmatched junction bases: 8. The CDR3 reads CASSLGGTGLQEQYF. DNA for the CDR3: TGTGCCAGCAGCTTGGGCGGGACAGGGTTACAAGAGCAGTACTTC.

The rearrangement uses TRBV18 and TRBJ1-4, with TRBD1 as a possible D gene (5 bases). Germline CDR1 is KGHSH and CDR2 is LQKENI. This CDR3 is built from 14 residues. V lost 2 bases to trimming and J lost 7 bases, with 11 bases between them. As DNA, the CDR3 is TGTGCCAGCTCACCAACCCGGGGCGTTGAAAAACTGTTTTTT. Its protein is CASSPTRGVEKLFF.